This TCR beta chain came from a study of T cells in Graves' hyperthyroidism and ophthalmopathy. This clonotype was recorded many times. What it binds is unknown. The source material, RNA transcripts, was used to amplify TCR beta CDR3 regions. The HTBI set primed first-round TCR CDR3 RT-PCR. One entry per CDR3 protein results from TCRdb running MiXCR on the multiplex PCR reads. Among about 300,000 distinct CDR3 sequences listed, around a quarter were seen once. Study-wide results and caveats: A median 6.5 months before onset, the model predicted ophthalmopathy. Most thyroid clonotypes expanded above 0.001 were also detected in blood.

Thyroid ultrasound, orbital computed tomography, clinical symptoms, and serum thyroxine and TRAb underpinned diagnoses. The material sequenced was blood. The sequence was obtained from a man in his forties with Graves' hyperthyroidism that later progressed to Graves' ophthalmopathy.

CDR3 in amino acids: CASTRQADTEAFF. DNA for the CDR3: TGTGCCAGCACCCGACAGGCGGACACTGAAGCTTTCTTT. The V gene is TRBV7-9, the J gene TRBJ1-1, with a weak D call TRBD1 (6 bases). The V gene's germline CDR1 is SEHNR and CDR2 FQNEAQ (reference sequence). CDR3 length: 13 residues. V shed 7 bases and J shed 3 bases, with 12 bases lying between them. Based on the CDR3 plus reference TRBV7-9 and TRBJ1-1, the full variable domain is DTGVSQNPRHKITKRGQNVTFRCDPISEHNRLYWYRQTLGQGPEFLTYFQNEAQLEKSRLLSDRFSAERPKGSFSTLEIQRTEQGDSAMYLCASTRQADTEAFFGQGTRLTVV.